Presented here are 22 T cell receptor beta chains from one specimen sequenced in a study of blood T cells in healthy people across ages (dated by TCRdb to 2013 to 2016). Receptor amplification or capture employed 5' RACE. TCRdb shows the sequencer as Illumina HiSeq 2500. The second PCR ran for about 6 to 12 cycles and used a J-beta primer mix along with a sample-barcoded 5' primer. Clones were called with MiXCR by TCRdb after fastp trimmed the public reads at Q25, and only in-frame beta chains were retained. Rows with a matching CDR3 protein are joined into one entry that keeps the most common DNA and genes. The sample table contains some 710,000 distinct CDR3 sequences; only one count was recorded for roughly 20% of them. The ten largest clonotypes hold about 22% of the sample. Sequenced material: blood. The receptors were sampled from a man between 70 and 80 years old in good health.

Only a few counts were recorded for this clonotype. The V and J genes are TRBV12-3 or TRBV12-4 and TRBJ2-1; the match to TRBD1 covers 7 bases. The CDR3 length is 15 residues. V lost 5 bases and J lost 4; bases outside the gene matches: 8. The CDR3 DNA sequence: TGTGCCAGCAGTCCAGTGGACAGGCGATACAATGAGCAGTTCTTC. Protein sequence: CASSPVDRRYNEQFF.

The chain combines TRBV5-1 with TRBJ2-5, with TRBD2 matching over 8 bases. The end of the DNA fits TRBJ2-1 better, so the J call may be wrong. Germline loops: CDR1 SGHRS, CDR2 YFSETQ. The CDR3 has 16 residues. For the CDR3, the DNA is TGCGCCAGCAGCCCTACTAAGCGGGGGACCTTTCTTGAGCAGTTCTTC. It encodes CASSPTKRGTFLEQFF.

The chain joins TRBV2 to TRBJ1-1, with TRBD1 as a possible D gene (6 bases). The germline CDR1 and CDR2 sequences are SNHLY and FYNNEI. CDR3 length equals 11 residues. V was clipped by 10 bases and J by 6 bases, with 12 bases between them. The CDR3 DNA reads as TGTGCCACCCCAAGGGGGGCTGAAGCTTTCTTT. Translation: CATPRGAEAFF.

The sample holds many counts of this clonotype. The chain's CDR3 is CASSPRGSTDTQYF. The CDR3 nucleotides read TGTGCCAGCAGCCCCCGGGGGTCTACAGATACGCAGTATTTT. The chain combines TRBV11-2 with TRBJ2-3, with D possibly TRBD2 on 6 matching bases. Germline assignment: CDR1 SGHAT and CDR2 FQNNGV. The CDR3 spans 14 residues. The germline V and J ends were trimmed by 5 bases and 3 bases, with 12 bases remaining between them.

The rearrangement joins TRBV3-1 to TRBJ2-5, with TRBD2 matching 15 bases. The DNA end favors TRBJ2-7, so the J call may be wrong. Germline-derived CDR1 and CDR2 are LGHDT and YNNKEL (reference sequence). The CDR3 loop spans 16 amino acids. The CDR3 sequence: CASSEGLAGGNYEQYF. The DNA of the CDR3 is TGTGCCAGCAGCGAAGGACTAGCGGGGGGGAACTACGAGCAGTACTTC.

The sample holds a few counts of this clonotype. The junction and the germline gene differ at one end; a read error may be behind it. This chain's CDR3 is CSVETSVLEQHF. In DNA form, the CDR3 reads TGCAGCGTTGAGACTAGTGTCTTGGAGCAGCACTTC. The genes are TRBV29-1 and TRBJ2-7, with a tentative D call TRBD2 (6 bases). Germline assignment: CDR1 SQVTM and CDR2 ANQGSEA. The CDR3 consists of 12 residues.

Ten or more counts support this clonotype. This chain joins TRBV27 and TRBJ2-6; TRBD1 is a possible D gene (5 bases). V lost 3 bases and J 2 bases, leaving 11 bases between the germline ends. The CDR3 is made up of 16 amino acids. The V gene's germline CDR1 is MNHEY and CDR2 SMNVEV (reference sequence). CDR3 loop: CASSFPPTAGANVLTF. CDR3 in DNA: TGTGCCAGCAGTTTTCCACCGACAGCTGGGGCCAACGTCCTGACTTTC.

The chain carries TRBV7-2 and TRBJ2-2, with D perhaps matching TRBD1 (6 bases). This CDR3 is built from 14 residues. Trimming removed 5 bases at V and 5 bases at J, with 12 bases between. CDR1 is SGHTA and CDR2 is FQGNSA in the germline V gene. The CDR3, as DNA: TGTGCCAGCAGCCGAAGCAGGGGTACCGGGGAGCTGTTTTTT. It is translated as CASSRSRGTGELFF.

This clonotype has only a few counts. One junction end does not reproduce the germline sequence, and a read error may be involved. The chain combines TRBV5-1 with TRBJ1-2; D is undetermined. CDR1 is SGHRS and CDR2 is YFSETQ in the germline V gene. The CDR3 spans 12 residues. Written as DNA, the CDR3 is TGCGCCAGCAGCTTCCCCGGGGAGTCCGAACACTTC. It codes for CASSFPGESEHF. Combining the CDR3 with reference TRBV5-1 and TRBJ1-2 gives the whole variable domain KAGVTQTPRYLIKTRGQQVTLSCSPISGHRSVSWYQQTPGQGLQFLFEYFSETQRNKGNFPGRFSGRQFSNSRSEMNVSTLELGDSALYLCASSFPGESEHFGSGTRLTVV.

This clonotype appeared a few times. The chain couples TRBV2 to TRBJ2-5; D gene unclear. Deletions cut 11 bases from V and 4 bases from J, with 17 bases between. The CDR3 runs 13 residues. Germline loops: CDR1 SNHLY, CDR2 FYNNEI. CDR3 loop: CAGVLGSAETQYF. The CDR3 coding sequence is TGTGCCGGGGTCCTTGGCTCGGCAGAGACCCAGTACTTC.

This sequence joins TRBV11-2 and TRBJ2-3, with 12 bases lining up with TRBD2. V trimming: 5 bases; J trimming: 3 bases; junction bases outside the gene matches: 15. This CDR3 has 19 residues. Germline loops: CDR1 SGHAT, CDR2 FQNNGV. The CDR3 bases are TGTGCCAGCAGCCTTGGCCGGCTAGCGGGAGGGTCACTTACAGATACGCAGTATTTT. Translated: CASSLGRLAGGSLTDTQYF.

The chain combines TRBV5-1 with TRBJ2-4; 7 nucleotides agree with TRBD1. With V trimmed by 4 bases and J by 7 bases, 5 bases remained unmatched. Germline V gene data show CDR1 as SGHRS and CDR2 as YFSETQ. The CDR3 totals 13 residues. The CDR3 DNA sequence: TGCGCCAGCAGCATGACAGGGCGGAACATTCAGTACTTC. It yields the protein CASSMTGRNIQYF.

The V and J genes are TRBV6-6 and TRBJ2-5, with TRBD2 matching 13 bases. Germline assignment: CDR1 MNHNY and CDR2 SVGAGI (reference sequence). The CDR3 is 15 amino acids. With V trimmed by 7 bases and J by 0 bases, 2 bases remained unmatched. CDR3 nucleotide sequence: TGTGCCAGCAAGGGGACTAGCGGGAACCAAGAGACCCAGTACTTC. Translation: CASKGTSGNQETQYF.

In regard to this clonotype: It may be a read error: a sequence one base away is much more abundant. The V and J genes are TRBV5-1 and TRBJ2-3; D is ambiguous. V dropped 0 bases and J dropped 2 bases, with 7 bases sitting between them. This CDR3 is 14 amino acids long. Germline V CDR1 and CDR2: SGHRS, YFSETQ. This CDR3 reads CASSLAQLTDTQYF. The CDR3 coding sequence is TGCGCCAGCAGCTTGGCACAGCTCACAGATACGCAGTATTTT.

In this sample, this clonotype turned up a few times. V gene TRBV28 combines with J gene TRBJ1-1; no definite D call. The CDR3 sequence is 12 residues long. V lost 7 bases and J 3 bases, leaving 9 bases between the germline ends. CDR1 MDHEN and CDR2 SYDVKM come from the germline V gene. CDR3 in amino acids: CASTSRYTEAFF. CDR3 bases: TGTGCCAGCACGAGCAGGTACACTGAAGCTTTCTTT.

About this clonotype: Its ends do not fully match the called genes, so a read error is possible. V usage is TRBV10-2 and J usage is TRBJ1-5; possibly TRBD1 for D (5 bases). Germline lookup yields CDR1 WSHSY and CDR2 SAAADI. The length of the CDR3 is 13 residues. The CDR3 DNA is TGCACCAGCAGGGACGGCAGCAATCAGCCCCAGCATTTT. Protein product: CTSRDGSNQPQHF.

CDR3 sequence reads: CASSPTGQGVYGYTF. Written as DNA, the CDR3 is TGTGCCAGCAGTCCTACGGGACAGGGGGTGTACGGCTACACCTTC. The chain couples TRBV13 to TRBJ1-2; 11 nucleotides align to TRBD1. Per the germline V gene, CDR1 is PRHDT and CDR2 is FYEKMQ (reference sequence). V shed 6 bases, J shed 8 bases, and the junction held 11 bases outside the gene matches. The CDR3 loop spans 15 amino acids.

This sequence joins TRBV5-1 and TRBJ1-1; D uncertain. The V gene lost 0 bases and the J gene lost 9 bases, with 6 bases spanning the gap. CDR3 length: 11 amino acids. The V gene's germline CDR1 is SGHRS and CDR2 YFSETQ. The CDR3 nucleotides are TGCGCCAGCAGCTTGGAGGAAAAAGCTTTCTTT. Its translation is CASSLEEKAFF.

In nucleotides, the CDR3 is TGTGCCAGCAGTTTTTCCGAGGCCCATGAGCAGTTCTTC. Protein product: CASSFSEAHEQFF. The J gene is TRBJ2-1, the V gene TRBV12-3 or TRBV12-4; D not resolved. V lost 3 bases and J lost 8, with 11 bases in between. CDR3 length: 13 residues.

This clonotype was observed a handful of times. V and J are TRBV5-3 and TRBJ2-1; 8 bases line up with TRBD2. TRBV5-3 is noted as an ORF with a role that remains uncertain. J lost 5 bases, V lost 0 bases, and 4 bases had no gene match. The CDR3 length is 15 residues. CDR3 bases: TGTGCCAGAAGCTTGGGTTCTAGCGGGCACAATGAGCAGTTCTTC. Its translation: CARSLGSSGHNEQFF.

This chain connects TRBV7-8 to TRBJ1-4; D is perhaps TRBD1 (5 bases). Between the trimmed V and J ends, which lost 3 bases and 3 bases, there was a span of 14 bases. This CDR3 has 16 residues. Germline V lookup: CDR1 SGHVS, CDR2 FQNEAQ. Here the CDR3 reads CASSFRDGVPNEKLFF. The CDR3 bases are TGTGCCAGCAGCTTTCGGGACGGGGTTCCTAATGAAAAACTGTTTTTT.

J is TRBJ1-5 and V is TRBV28; D not certain. CDR1 is MDHEN and CDR2 is SYDVKM in the germline V gene. Trimming stripped 9 bases from V and 11 bases from J, with 20 bases between. The CDR3 runs to 13 residues. The CDR3 spells CASRGPPSLAQHF. The CDR3 DNA follows: TGTGCCAGTCGAGGGCCCCCGAGTTTGGCCCAGCATTTT.